A selection of T cell receptor beta chains follows, all from one sample in a study of sequential checkpoint blockade in melanoma. Here immunoSEQ multiplex PCR was the method, and the copy in TCRdb shows in-frame clones only, minus some. The data contain roughly 13,000 clones, around 20% of them singletons. Sample: tumor tissue (inferred from file names), taken from a patient given nivolumab and ipilimumab in sequence. Receptors originate from a human donor with melanoma. Both conserved end residues are part of each CDR3. Each record gives: J gene, CDR3 length, clone size, D gene, V gene, CDR3 protein, CDR3 DNA. The D gene is left open where the match is weak. Not every row has a clone size; where given, it reads once, few, many or a size class.

TRBJ1-1 14 . . TRBV6-8 CAISKQGGSTEAFF TGTGCCATCAGTAAACAGGGCGGAAGCACTGAAGCTTTCTTT
TRBJ1-1 18 . . TRBV11-3 CASSPQMQDNSRHGEAFF TGTGCCAGCAGCCCACAGATGCAGGACAATAGTAGGCATGGTGAAGCTTTCTTT
TRBJ1-5 15 few . TRBV9 CASSSTDGSNQPQHF TGTGCCAGCAGCTCCACTGACGGTAGCAATCAGCCCCAGCATTTT
TRBJ1-4 15 . . TRBV19 CASNIGIPTNEKLFF TGTGCCAGTAACATCGGGATTCCAACTAATGAAAAACTGTTTTTT
TRBJ1-1 13 . . TRBV23-1 CASSPDQNTEAFF TGCGCCAGCAGCCCCGACCAGAACACTGAAGCTTTCTTT
TRBJ1-5 12 medium-sized . TRBV6-8 CAAKEGGQPQHF TGTGCCGCAAAAGAGGGAGGTCAGCCCCAGCATTTT
TRBJ2-1 15 many . TRBV9 CASSVQGEPYNEQFF TGTGCCAGCAGCGTCCAGGGTGAGCCTTACAATGAGCAGTTCTTC
TRBJ1-2 14 once TRBD1 TRBV30 CASTDRDLFYGYTF TGTGCCTCGACGGACAGGGACCTTTTTTATGGCTACACCTTC
TRBJ2-2 15 few . TRBV11-3 CASSSIEGRTGELFF TGTGCCAGCAGCTCAATCGAAGGGCGGACCGGGGAGCTGTTTTTT
TRBJ2-7 14 few TRBD1 TRBV6-8 CASSVRQGTYEQYF TGTGCCAGCAGTGTCCGACAGGGGACCTACGAGCAGTACTTC
TRBJ1-2 15 few . TRBV6-7 CASSEALATGYGYTF TGTGCCAGCAGTGAAGCTCTCGCGACAGGCTATGGCTACACCTTC
TRBJ2-7 14 . TRBD2 TRBV6-8 CASSYSGLADEQYF TGTGCCAGCAGTTACTCGGGACTAGCAGACGAGCAGTACTTC
TRBJ1-1 12 few . TRBV6-8 CASWRGVAEAFF TGTGCCAGCTGGAGGGGCGTCGCTGAAGCTTTCTTT
TRBJ2-5 13 . . TRBV7-2 CASSDTVQETQYF TGTGCCAGCAGCGACACAGTTCAAGAGACCCAGTACTTC
TRBJ2-2 13 few . TRBV6-8 CASVAGRAGELFF TGTGCCAGCGTGGCAGGGAGAGCGGGGGAGCTGTTTTTT
TRBJ1-5 17 . . TRBV19 CASSIMQGPSNYQPQHF TGTGCCAGTAGTATTATGCAGGGGCCCTCGAACTATCAGCCCCAGCATTTT
TRBJ1-3 14 . . TRBV10-2 CASGIGRGGNTIYF TGCGCCAGCGGGATAGGACGGGGAGGAAACACCATATATTTT
TRBJ2-3 13 . . TRBV6-8 CASSLALADTQYF TGTGCCAGCAGTTTAGCGTTAGCAGATACGCAGTATTTT
TRBJ2-3 14 . . TRBV18 CASSPQGITDTQYF TGTGCCAGCTCCCCCCAGGGAATCACAGATACGCAGTATTTT
TRBJ2-5 16 few TRBD2 TRBV28 CASSLTGLAGVETQYF TGTGCCAGCAGTTTAACGGGGCTAGCGGGAGTAGAGACCCAGTACTTC
TRBJ2-3 14 . TRBD1 TRBV5-1 CASRPGQAGDTQYF TGCGCCAGCAGACCTGGACAGGCGGGAGATACGCAGTATTTT
TRBJ1-5 12 few . TRBV19 CASGTGNQPQHF TGTGCCAGTGGGACGGGCAATCAGCCCCAGCATTTT
TRBJ1-1 14 few TRBD1 TRBV18 CASSLGQGNTEAFF TGTGCCAGCTCACTGGGACAGGGGAACACTGAAGCTTTCTTT
TRBJ2-1 14 few TRBD2 TRBV9 CASSPLAGYNEQFF TGTGCCAGCAGCCCTCTAGCGGGGTACAATGAGCAGTTCTTC
TRBJ2-3 16 few . TRBV11-3 CASSSTYTGNTDTQYF TGTGCCAGCAGCTCTACCTATACGGGCAACACAGATACGCAGTATTTT
TRBJ1-1 15 . . TRBV5-1 CASSLLGGANTEAFF TGCGCCAGCAGCTTGCTTGGGGGTGCGAACACTGAAGCTTTCTTT
TRBJ1-1 14 . . TRBV29-1 CSVEDTGMNTEAFF TGCAGCGTTGAAGATACAGGGATGAACACTGAAGCTTTCTTT
TRBJ2-2 16 few TRBD1 TRBV11-3 CASSYRQGPNTGELFF TGTGCCAGCAGCTACCGACAGGGGCCTAACACCGGGGAGCTGTTTTTT